The subject of this entry is one T cell receptor (beta chain). No antigen is known for it. No base quality information exists; no much larger clone differs at one position. Including the terminal cysteine and phenylalanine, the CDR3 comprises 17 residues. Of the read, only the CDR3 DNA is kept; its 51 bases are in frame from base 1. The germline V gene encodes CDR1 SGHRS and CDR2 YFSETQ. V loses 2 bases, J loses 4 bases, and the germline ends lie 19 bases apart. The sample is drawn from a study of blood T cell repertoires in COVID-19 (dated by TCRdb to 2020 to 2022). Turning to the overall study: Samples covering the acute and convalescent phases of COVID-19 were provided by collaborators in the United States, Italy and Spain. The repertoires were released in a freely available public database intended as a resource for research on the immune response to SARS-CoV-2. Sample metadata almost always included a de-identified subject ID, COVID-19 status, age in years and sex. Where HLA class I and class II types were available, the types were taken from metadata supplied by the sample provider, not from assay-based typing. The samples were drawn from the first 160 participants of the ongoing ImmuneRACE study and from 1,254 subjects provided by 6 global collaborators. Deeply sampled blood TCRbeta repertoires from subjects exposed to, actively infected with, or recovered from COVID-19 were included in the dataset. The material from the prospective study consisted of cDNA or gDNA derived from T cells, B-cell-depleted T cells, or PBMCs.

TCRbeta CDR3 regions were amplified from genomic DNA using the immunoSEQ Assay, a bias-controlled multiplex PCR. The authors' pipeline ran thus. Nucleated cell counts per sample were estimated from amplification of reference gene primers within the assay. To quantify the absolute abundance of each unique TCRbeta CDR3 rearrangement, sequence reads were collapsed and filtered. For each sample, productive Simpson clonality was calculated by taking the square root of Simpson's diversity index across productive rearrangements. The clones in this table, taken by TCRdb from immuneACCESS, are in-frame only. Not every clone is retained; where verified, under half of the shortfall comes from an unresolved V gene, and the cause of the rest is unknown. For V, J and clone size, that table is used; D and trimming come from the DNA. In all, the sample holds about 300,000 clones, and 70% to 90% of those were seen once. The ten largest clones add up to roughly 7% of the sample.

Another Seattle source contributed samples from volunteer blood donors who had recovered from COVID-19. Each collaborating institution followed its own protocols to collect whole blood in K2EDTA tubes. Collaborator samples were shipped for TCRbeta analysis as frozen whole blood, isolated PBMCs, or DNA extracted from either sample type. The full study reports these points: The quantity of clinical and demographic metadata differed by source and by participant and was supplied without curation.

Recombination joined TRBV5-1 with TRBJ2-1; TRBD2 is a weak D gene call, 6 bases matching. The TCR originated in a woman in her twenties or thirties who had recovered from COVID-19. Source material: peripheral blood. The DNA reads TGCGCCAGCAGCTTAAATTTTAAGGGACTCATTTACAATGAGCAGTTCTTC. It specifies CASSLNFKGLIYNEQFF. Extended through the reference TRBV5-1 and TRBJ2-1 proteins, this CDR3 yields the full variable domain: KAGVTQTPRYLIKTRGQQVTLSCSPISGHRSVSWYQQTPGQGLQFLFEYFSETQRNKGNFPGRFSGRQFSNSRSEMNVSTLELGDSALYLCASSLNFKGLIYNEQFFGPGTRLTVL.